The 12 T cell receptor beta chains below all came from one sample that was sequenced in a study of blood T cell repertoires in COVID-19. Repertoires were generated with immunoSEQ multiplex PCR, while TCRdb's copy carries only in-frame clones and drops some. The sample records some 350,000 clones, over 75% being singletons. The sample was PBMCs or T cells enriched from blood (not recorded which). The receptors come from a woman in her 30s who had recovered from COVID-19.

V usage is TRBV30 and J usage is TRBJ2-3; D is possibly TRBD1 (5 bases). CDR3 size: 13 residues. Germline V gives CDR1 GTSNPN, CDR2 SVGIG (reference sequence). The V and J ends lost 3 bases and 4 bases respectively, with 11 bases between them. The CDR3 region is CAWSRSRADTQYF. Here the CDR3 DNA reads TGTGCCTGGAGCCGATCCAGGGCAGATACGCAGTATTTT.

V and J are TRBV7-2 and TRBJ1-6; no clear D gene. The germline V gene has CDR1 SGHTA and CDR2 FQGNSA. V was cut by 1 base and J by 7 bases, with 14 bases left in between. The CDR3 is 16 amino acids. In nucleotides, the CDR3 is TGTGCCAGCAGCTTAGATAGACACAGAGACAATTCACCCCTCCACTTT. Its translation is CASSLDRHRDNSPLHF.

The chain employs TRBV4-1 and TRBJ2-1; 11 bases match TRBD2. The CDR3 totals 16 residues. After removal of 4 bases from V and 9 bases from J, the junction contained 11 bases not matched to a gene. CDR1 is MGHRA and CDR2 is YSYEKL in the germline V gene. CDR3 amino acids: CASSLVLAGGPGEQFF. For the CDR3, the DNA is TGCGCCAGCAGCCTTGTCTTAGCGGGGGGGCCCGGTGAGCAGTTCTTC.

V and J are TRBV14 and TRBJ1-1; D might be TRBD1 (6 bases). This CDR3 has 13 amino acids. V gave up 9 bases and J gave up 1 base, with 12 bases separating them. CDR1 is SGHDN, CDR2 FVKESK, per germline. The CDR3 reads CASAIQGNTEAFF. CDR3 coding DNA: TGTGCCAGTGCGATACAGGGGAACACTGAAGCTTTCTTT.

This rearrangement joins TRBV5-4 to TRBJ1-3; 8 bases match TRBD1. The CDR3 totals 18 residues. V shed 0 bases, J shed 0 bases, and the junction held 8 bases outside the gene matches. Looked up from germline, CDR1 is SGHNT and CDR2 is YYREEE (reference sequence). The CDR3 DNA sequence: TGTGCCAGCAGCTTGGTCGGACAGGGCACACCCTCTGGAAACACCATATATTTT. Translating it yields CASSLVGQGTPSGNTIYF. The variable domain in full, with the rest retrieved from reference TRBV5-4 and TRBJ1-3, is ETGVTQSPTHLIKTRGQQVTLRCSSQSGHNTVSWYQQALGQGPQFIFQYYREEENGRGNFPPRFSGLQFPNYSSELNVNALELDDSALYLCASSLVGQGTPSGNTIYFGEGSWLTVV.

V is TRBV28 and J is TRBJ2-5; tentatively, D is TRBD1 (5 bases). Germline loops: CDR1 MDHEN, CDR2 SYDVKM. V gave up 2 bases and J gave up 4 bases, with 14 bases separating them. The CDR3 spans 15 residues. This chain's CDR3 is CASSLGATLVETQYF. The DNA for the CDR3 is TGTGCCAGCAGTTTAGGGGCCACACTTGTAGAGACCCAGTACTTC.

A single count supports this clone. Other nucleotide sequences from this sample produce the same CDR3. The J gene is TRBJ2-7, the V gene TRBV7-9, with D possibly being TRBD1 (5 bases). This CDR3 contains 11 residues. Germline CDR1 and CDR2: SEHNR and FQNEAQ (reference sequence). V dropped 2 bases and J dropped 6 bases, with 5 bases sitting between them. DNA for the CDR3: TGTGCCAGCAGCTTAAGGGGCGAGCAGTACTTC. It encodes CASSLRGEQYF. The full variable domain, its missing parts supplied by reference TRBV7-9 and TRBJ2-7, is DTGVSQNPRHKITKRGQNVTFRCDPISEHNRLYWYRQTLGQGPEFLTYFQNEAQLEKSRLLSDRFSAERPKGSFSTLEIQRTEQGDSAMYLCASSLRGEQYFGPGTRLTVT.

V and J are TRBV29-1 and TRBJ1-1, with D maybe TRBD1 (5 bases). The CDR3 covers 12 residues. Trimming cost V 4 bases and J 1 base, with 7 bases left between them. Germline CDR1 is SQVTM and CDR2 is ANQGSEA. In nucleotides, the CDR3 is TGCAGCGTTGTGGGGCAGAACACTGAAGCTTTCTTT. Amino acids: CSVVGQNTEAFF.

The rearrangement uses TRBV28 and TRBJ2-3; D is unclear. The CDR3 is made up of 15 amino acids. V gave up 3 bases and J gave up 0 bases, with 10 bases separating them. Germline CDR1 and CDR2: MDHEN and SYDVKM. The CDR3 loop reads CASSFGLLSTDTQYF. CDR3 DNA sequence: TGTGCCAGCAGTTTTGGGCTCCTCAGCACAGATACGCAGTATTTT.

This clone occurred a few times. CDR3 coding DNA: TGTGCCAGCAGCTGGGGGGATAGGGGATGGAATTCACCCCTCCACTTT. Translation: CASSWGDRGWNSPLHF. This chain uses TRBV5-6 with TRBJ1-6; tentative D call: TRBD1 (5 bases). V lost 3 bases, J lost 7 bases, and 17 bases lay in between. In germline, CDR1 is SGHDT, CDR2 YYEEEE. The CDR3 has 16 amino acids.

V usage is TRBV13 and J usage is TRBJ1-3; 10 bases line up with TRBD1. Germline CDR1 and CDR2: PRHDT and FYEKMQ (reference sequence). The CDR3 runs to 15 residues. After removal of 5 bases from V and 3 bases from J, the junction contained 4 bases not matched to a gene. In DNA form, the CDR3 reads TGTGCCAGCAGCATGGGACAGGGGTTTGGAAACACCATATATTTT. Translation gives CASSMGQGFGNTIYF.

The V gene is TRBV5-1, the J gene TRBJ2-5; D perhaps matches TRBD2 (6 bases). The germline V gene encodes CDR1 SGHRS and CDR2 YFSETQ. CDR3 size: 14 residues. V dropped 4 bases and J dropped 4 bases, with 14 bases sitting between them. In nucleotides, the CDR3 is TGCGCCAGCAGCCCCACCGGGCGGGGAGAGACCCAGTACTTC. Translated, it gives CASSPTGRGETQYF.